This T cell receptor (beta chain) was retrieved from a study of blood T cell repertoires in COVID-19. About the research overall: There were acute and convalescent COVID-19 samples, and they came from the United States, Italy and Spain. Sample material is recorded as cDNA or gDNA derived from T cells, B-cell-depleted T cells, or PBMCs.

Original handling: Estimated nucleated cell counts came from reference gene primer amplification. Here immunoSEQ multiplex PCR was the method, and the copy in TCRdb shows in-frame clones only, minus some. That table furnishes V, J and clone size, whereas the DNA furnished D and trimming. The sample has around 70,000 clones; 82% are singletons. The germline CDR1 and CDR2 sequences are SGHTA and FQGNSA. V lost 4 bases and J lost 8; bases outside the gene matches: 12. The CDR3 is made up of 17 amino acids. Material for sequencing was peripheral blood. This chain joins TRBV7-2 and TRBJ2-1, with 12 bases lining up with TRBD2. The TCR comes from a man in his sixties with acute or convalescent COVID-19. CDR3 in amino acids: CASSSGLAGVRWDEQFF. CDR3 DNA: TGTGCCAGCAGCTCGGGACTAGCGGGTGTCCGGTGGGATGAGCAGTTCTTC.